Listed below are T cell receptor beta chains from one sample, sequenced in a study of CD8 T cells in ankylosing spondylitis. TCRdb ran MiXCR on the 5' RACE reads and lists one entry per CDR3 protein. The data show 750,000 to 850,000 distinct CDR3 sequences, with 12% seen just once and 0.51% held by the top ten. What was sequenced was blood, either unsorted or a sorted T cell fraction (not recorded which). These receptors all come from a male donor with ankylosing spondylitis. The CDR3 runs from the conserved cysteine through the conserved F or W. D genes are given only for firm matches. A clone size is listed for some rows: how often the clone was seen (once, few, many), or a class if it is expanded.

j_call,d_call,v_call,clone_size,cdr3_nt,cdr3_aa
TRBJ1-4,.,TRBV20-1,many,TGCAGTGCTAGATACAGGGTGGGAAATGAAAAACTGTTTTTT,CSARYRVGNEKLFF
TRBJ2-1,TRBD1,TRBV7-8,many,TGTGCCAGCAGCTCTGACAGGGATGAGCAGTTCTTC,CASSSDRDEQFF
TRBJ2-5,TRBD2,TRBV5-1,.,TGCGCCAGCAGCTTCAGCAGCGGGAGCACGGGAGAGACCCAGTACTTC,CASSFSSGSTGETQYF
TRBJ2-7,.,TRBV4-3,.,TGCGCCAGCAGCCAAGTCCTGTTCTCCTACGAGCAGTACTTC,CASSQVLFSYEQYF
TRBJ2-7,.,TRBV7-2,.,TGTGCCAGCAGCTTAGTAAGGCAGGGGAACTACGAGCAGTACTTC,CASSLVRQGNYEQYF
TRBJ2-7,TRBD2,TRBV20-1,.,TGCAGTGTCACACCCGGACTAGCGGAAGAGCAGTACTTC,CSVTPGLAEEQYF
TRBJ1-2,.,TRBV5-5,.,TGTGCCAGCAGCTTGGGTGGGGGGTACAACTATGGCTACACCTTC,CASSLGGGYNYGYTF
TRBJ2-7,.,TRBV6-5,few,TGTGCCAGCAGTATCCTCCGGAGTAACGAGCAGTACTTC,CASSILRSNEQYF
TRBJ2-3,.,TRBV20-1,few,TGCAGTGCTATAGACGGGCAGGGGATTAGTACAGATACGCAGTATTTT,CSAIDGQGISTDTQYF
TRBJ1-4,.,TRBV7-2,few,TGTGCCAGCAGCGAGACCATCAGAGGGGAAAAACTGTTTTTT,CASSETIRGEKLFF
TRBJ1-1,.,TRBV7-2,.,TGTGCCAGCAGCTTAGAGGCCGGCCCGAACACTGAAGCTTTCTTT,CASSLEAGPNTEAFF
TRBJ2-3,.,TRBV15,few,TGTGCCACCAGCAGAGATGGCGGACAGAGTTCTGATACGCAGTATTTT,CATSRDGGQSSDTQYF
TRBJ2-5,TRBD2,TRBV6-2/TRBV6-3,few,TGTGCCAGCAGTAACTACCCAGCGGGGGGTGGGAAGGAGACCCAGTACTTC,CASSNYPAGGGKETQYF
TRBJ2-2,TRBD2,TRBV9,.,TGTGCCAGCAGCCCGCGGACTAGCGCCGGGACCGGGGAGCTGTTTTTT,CASSPRTSAGTGELFF
TRBJ2-3,.,TRBV4-3,many,TGCGCCAGCAGCCCGGGAAGTTGGGATACGCAGTATTTT,CASSPGSWDTQYF
TRBJ2-3,.,TRBV20-1,few,TGCAGTGCCCAATGGGGGTACAGCACAGATACGCAGTATTTT,CSAQWGYSTDTQYF
TRBJ2-7,.,TRBV5-1,many,TGCGCCAGCAGCCTGGGACCGACGGGGAGACGTAACTACGAGCAGTACTTC,CASSLGPTGRRNYEQYF
TRBJ1-6,.,TRBV5-5,many,TGTGCCAGCAGCTCACAGACAGGTCAATATAATTCACCCCTCCACTTT,CASSSQTGQYNSPLHF
TRBJ1-6,.,TRBV5-1,few,TGCGCCAGCAGCTTGGAAGGGGTCCGTTCACCCCTCCACTTT,CASSLEGVRSPLHF
TRBJ1-3,.,TRBV20-1,.,TGCAGTGCTAGAGAAACGACAGCTGGAAACACCATATATTTT,CSARETTAGNTIYF
TRBJ2-1,.,TRBV5-1,.,TGCGCCAGCGCCCCGTGGAATAGCGGTTCCTACAATGAGCAGTTCTTC,CASAPWNSGSYNEQFF
TRBJ1-1,.,TRBV6-1,few,TGTGCCAGCAATACACACCGGGACACCGCCGCATTGAACACTGAAGCTTTCTTT,CASNTHRDTAALNTEAFF
TRBJ1-4,.,TRBV5-5,many,TGTGCCAGCAACCAGCCTGGGGCTAATGAAAAACTGTTTTTT,CASNQPGANEKLFF